Reported below is one T cell receptor (beta chain). The source of the sample is a study of shared T cell receptors in the human thymus. The germline V gene encodes CDR1 MNHNS and CDR2 SASEGT. After removal of 5 bases from V and 4 bases from J, the junction contained 7 bases not matched to a gene. CDR3 length: 14 residues. Method: immunoSEQ multiplex PCR; TCRdb's copy keeps in-frame clones and lacks some. Among some 700,000 clones, around 85% were seen once, and the ten largest hold under 0.012%. This same sample was also part of a study on human thymus T cells. From that study: Resections from corrective heart surgery provided thymus tissue. Repertoires from thymus and blood appeared to show biased V and J gene usage. Unrelated individuals were reported by related research to share highly overlapping thymic repertoires.

The V and J genes are TRBV6-1 and TRBJ1-2; 7 nucleotides line up with TRBD1. This TCR derives from a girl in the first two years of life with a congenital heart defect. The material sequenced was thymocytes. The CDR3: CASSTRDRLYGYTF. CDR3 sequence (DNA): TGTGCCAGCAGTACCCGGGACAGACTCTATGGCTACACCTTC.